This TCR beta chain comes out of a study of blood T cell repertoires in COVID-19. For the study at large: Acute-phase and convalescent COVID-19 samples originated in the United States, Italy and Spain. PBMCs, B-cell-depleted T cells, or T cells provided the cDNA or gDNA that made up the material.

Original handling: Nucleated cell counts were estimated from reference gene primer amplification. Sequencing was performed with immunoSEQ multiplex PCR; in TCRdb, only in-frame clones are kept and a portion is missing. V and J calls and clone size come straight from that table; D and trimming were deduced from the DNA. The sample lists about 310,000 clones, around 87% occurring once. The CDR3 is 14 residues long. CDR1 is SGHAT, CDR2 FQNNGV, per germline. V gave up 3 bases and J gave up 0 bases, with 8 bases separating them. This TCR derives from a man aged 50 to 59 with active or convalescent COVID-19. The sample was peripheral blood. V and J are TRBV11-2 and TRBJ1-1, with a weak D call TRBD1 (6 bases). CDR3 DNA sequence: TGTGCCAGCAGCTTGGGGGCTTTGAACACTGAAGCTTTCTTT. Translating gives CASSLGALNTEAFF.